This TCR beta chain was sequenced in a study of cytomegalovirus exposure and HLA in healthy donors. CDR1 and CDR2 (germline): SGDLS, YYNGEE. The CDR3 is made up of 15 amino acids. The V segment lost 0 bases and the J segment 2 bases; nucleotides outside the gene matches: 2. Both 60 Vbeta primers and 13 Jbeta primers went into the PCR. Assay: immunoSEQ multiplex PCR; the TCRdb copy retains only in-frame clones and omits some. This sample has approximately 190,000 clones; approximately 82% occur once, and the top ten carry approximately 2%. Notes on the study in general: Later analysis revealed greater clonal expansion in HLA-associated TCR beta chains than in equally common others. Later on, a genetic analysis was performed. It linked a missense variant in DCLRE1C with V- and J-gene trimming of TCR beta. Segments of the TCR beta V type were, in most cases, productive about 90% or about 30% of the time in an earlier analysis.

Details on this clone: No antigen is known for it. This specimen includes other DNA sequences encoding the same CDR3.

Specimen: PBMCs. This chain joins TRBV9 and TRBJ2-1, with 7 bases lining up with TRBD1. This TCR derives from a woman younger than 30 in good health and CMV-seropositive. The CDR3: CASSVGGGAYNEQFF. The CDR3, as DNA: TGTGCCAGCAGCGTAGGAGGGGGCGCCTACAATGAGCAGTTCTTC.